This T cell receptor (beta chain) was recorded in a study of T cell responses to AZD1222 COVID-19 vaccine. The study's findings and limits: Vaccine-associated CD4 TCRs spanned spike, dominant at 160-218 and 743-854. The peak T cell response came first, and repertoires were sampled only after it. The donors showed a predominance of white British ancestry and of females, with possible underestimation of clonal diversity. A reported finding is that nearly half of spike-specific TCRs target unmutated variant regions.

V was trimmed by 1 base and J by 15 bases, leaving 25 bases between them. CDR1 and CDR2 from the germline V gene are MDHEN and SYDVKM. This CDR3 is built from 16 residues. Notes on this clone: Its antigen is still unknown.

Some clones are missing from TCRdb's copy, which holds only in-frame ones; the method was immunoSEQ multiplex PCR. Seen here are 150,000 to 200,000 clones, around 94% observed once, and the top ten hold 10%. This rearrangement joins TRBV28 to TRBJ2-1; tentative D call: TRBD1 (7 bases). The sample consisted of peripheral blood, taken on day 0 of AZD1222 vaccination. The receptor was derived from an adult in good health. The CDR3 nucleotides are TGTGCCAGCAGTTTATTTGCGGGAACCGAAGGGGGCTTAGGGTTCTTC. Protein product: CASSLFAGTEGGLGFF.